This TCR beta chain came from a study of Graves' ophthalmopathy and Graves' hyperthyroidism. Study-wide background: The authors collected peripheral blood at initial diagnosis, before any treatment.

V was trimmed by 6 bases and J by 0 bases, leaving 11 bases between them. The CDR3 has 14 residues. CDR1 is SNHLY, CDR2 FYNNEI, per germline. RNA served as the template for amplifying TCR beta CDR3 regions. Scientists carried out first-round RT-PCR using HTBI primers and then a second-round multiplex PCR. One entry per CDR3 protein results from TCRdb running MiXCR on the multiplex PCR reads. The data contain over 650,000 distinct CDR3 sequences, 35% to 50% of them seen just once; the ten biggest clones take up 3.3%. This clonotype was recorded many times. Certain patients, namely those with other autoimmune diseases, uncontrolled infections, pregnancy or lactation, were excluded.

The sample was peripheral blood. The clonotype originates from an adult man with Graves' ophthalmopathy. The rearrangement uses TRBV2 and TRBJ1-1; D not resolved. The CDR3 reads CASRTERMNTEAFF. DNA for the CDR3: TGTGCCAGCAGGACGGAGAGAATGAACACTGAAGCTTTCTTT.